This T cell receptor beta chain was recorded in a study of beta chain features in type 1 diabetes. This clone was observed a handful of times. Its antigen is not identified. Germline loops: CDR1 MNHEY, CDR2 SVGAGI. This CDR3 has 15 residues. V lost 7 bases, J lost 7 bases, and 10 bases stayed unmatched. Study findings and constraints: No resolution was reached here on whether HLA type influences TCRB rearrangement.

The authors reverse transcribed all of the isolated RNA, so sequencing captured expressed TCRB transcripts. TCRdb keeps only in-frame clones here, not all; method: immunoSEQ multiplex PCR. Found here are about 140,000 clones, 6.9% of them singletons; the top ten hold about 1.4%. Sequenced: central memory CD4+ T cells from blood. This chain joins TRBV6-5 and TRBJ2-1, with 10 bases lining up with TRBD2. This receptor was taken from a woman aged 30 to 39 in good health. The CDR3 DNA sequence: TGTGCCAGCAATCCTAGCGGGAGTGGGGGAAATGAGCAGTTCTTC. Translating it yields CASNPSGSGGNEQFF.